The T cell receptor (beta chain) under discussion was sequenced for a study of shared clonotypes between healthy human individuals. Across the whole study: CD8 memory received one plate per donor, CD8 naive two, CD4 memory three and CD4 naive three.

Whole-study results and caveats: Researchers sampled only blood; tissue repertoires likely differ. It was expected that sequencing depth would affect clonotype sharing among donors.

Regarding this clone: The antigen remains undetermined.

Naive CD8 cells lacked CD45RO, underwent positive selection for CCR7 and left out terminally differentiated effector memory CD45RA+ cells. Measured with immunoSEQ multiplex PCR; TCRdb has only the in-frame clones, and not every one. The sample lists around 1,900,000 clones, 85% to 95% seen once, with approximately 1.6% in the top ten. Germline CDR1 is MGHRA and CDR2 is YSYEKL. The CDR3 covers 15 residues. V was clipped by 2 bases and J by 4 bases; unmatched bases: 4. The rearrangement joins TRBV4-1 to TRBJ2-7; the match to TRBD2 covers 11 bases. The sample was naive CD8+ T cells from PBMCs. This sequence was found in a man younger than 35 in good health. Some clones in this sample may be carry-over from other donors' samples. DNA for the CDR3: TGCGCCAGCAGCCAACTACTAGCGGGAGAGTACGAGCAGTACTTC. Protein: CASSQLLAGEYEQYF.